The 14 T cell receptor beta chains below were found in one sample sequenced in a study of neurological immune-mediated disorders. TCRdb fed the 5' RACE reads into MiXCR, producing one record per CDR3 protein. The sample contains tens of thousands of distinct CDR3 sequences, about 23% of which appear only once. Input material: PBMCs. Source of these receptors: a woman in her 70s in good health.

The chain's CDR3 is CSARAARGETNEKLFF. CDR3 DNA sequence: TGCAGTGCTAGAGCTGCCCGAGGGGAAACTAATGAAAAACTGTTTTTT. The V gene is TRBV20-1, the J gene TRBJ1-4, with D maybe TRBD1 (5 bases). Germline V gene sequence: CDR1 DFQATT, CDR2 SNEGSKA (reference sequence). Trimming removed 1 base from V and 1 base from J, with 13 bases in between. This CDR3 has 16 amino acids.

This clonotype was seen at least ten times. This chain joins TRBV4-1 and TRBJ2-7; D is perhaps TRBD2 (6 bases). Germline V gives CDR1 MGHRA, CDR2 YSYEKL. Trimming cost V 6 bases and J 7 bases, with 28 bases left between them. The length of the CDR3 is 17 residues. Written as DNA, the CDR3 is TGCGCCAGCAGAAAAGGCGGGAAGGGATGGGTTGCGGGGGAGCAGTACTTC. Translating gives CASRKGGKGWVAGEQYF.

The sample holds many counts of this clonotype. The chain employs TRBV5-5 and TRBJ2-1; the match to TRBD1 covers 8 bases. Trimming removed 3 bases from V and 5 bases from J; junction bases left unmatched: 4. The CDR3 has 14 residues. The germline V gene has CDR1 SGHKS and CDR2 YYEKEE (reference sequence). CDR3 nucleotides: TGTGCCAGCAGCTCGGACAGGGCGGACAATGAGCAGTTCTTC. Translation gives CASSSDRADNEQFF.

By share of the sample, this clonotype is medium-sized (0.01 to 0.1%). The V and J genes are TRBV6-2 or TRBV6-3 and TRBJ1-5, with TRBD1 matching over 9 bases. Looked up from germline, CDR1 is MNHEY and CDR2 is SVGEGT. The CDR3 extends over 15 amino acids. V shed 5 bases, J shed 5 bases, and the junction held 7 bases outside the gene matches. CDR3 loop: CASSTPGQGYQPQHF. In nucleotides, the CDR3 is TGTGCCAGCAGTACCCCGGGACAGGGTTATCAGCCCCAGCATTTT.

In its sample, this clonotype was seen many times. The V and J genes are TRBV7-6 and TRBJ2-5, with a weak D call TRBD1 (6 bases). The CDR3 covers 14 residues. Germline-derived CDR1 and CDR2 are SGHVS and FNYEAQ. Trimming removed 5 bases at V and 5 bases at J, with 15 bases between. The CDR3 protein is CASSPAPGVETQYF. Here the CDR3 DNA reads TGTGCCAGCAGCCCGGCGCCAGGGGTCGAGACCCAGTACTTC.

This clonotype was picked up many times. The V and J genes are TRBV7-2 and TRBJ2-7; TRBD2 matches at 13 bases. The CDR3 length is 14 residues. J lost 5 bases, V lost 10 bases, and 8 bases had no gene match. Germline V gene lookup returns CDR1 SGHTA and CDR2 FQGNSA. The CDR3 DNA is TGTGCCACATCTTGGACTAGCGGGAGAGACGAGCAGTACTTC. Its protein is CATSWTSGRDEQYF.

This clonotype was seen many times. The V gene is TRBV20-1, the J gene TRBJ2-7, with D perhaps matching TRBD2 (7 bases). In germline, CDR1 is DFQATT, CDR2 SNEGSKA (reference sequence). Trimming removed 0 bases from V and 6 bases from J, with 15 bases in between. The CDR3 totals 14 residues. The CDR3 sequence: CSARDHRGAIEQYF. The CDR3 bases are TGCAGTGCTAGAGATCACCGGGGGGCCATCGAGCAGTACTTC.

About this clonotype itself: Being one base from a much bigger clone, this may be a read error. The chain is built from TRBV9 and TRBJ2-4; tentatively, D is TRBD1 (6 bases). This CDR3 region has 11 residues. The V gene's germline CDR1 is SGDLS and CDR2 YYNGEE. CDR3 nucleotide sequence: TGTGCCAGCAGCGCCGGGGACATCCAGTACTTC. Residues: CASSAGDIQYF.

This clonotype has at least ten counts. The chain has TRBV5-1 and TRBJ1-2, with a weak D call TRBD1 (5 bases). The CDR3 contains 14 residues. V was trimmed by 4 bases and J by 0 bases, leaving 10 bases between them. Germline V CDR1 and CDR2: SGHRS, YFSETQ. In nucleotides, the CDR3 is TGCGCCAGCAGCCCCGGGGGAGCTAACTATGGCTACACCTTC. This codes for CASSPGGANYGYTF.

This clonotype appeared many times. This chain joins TRBV9 and TRBJ2-3, with a tentative D call TRBD2 (5 bases). V was trimmed by 4 bases and J by 2 bases, leaving 17 bases between them. Germline V gene sequence: CDR1 SGDLS, CDR2 YYNGEE. This CDR3 has 16 residues. The chain's CDR3 is CASSPPGPGVTDTQYF. The CDR3, as DNA: TGTGCCAGCAGCCCCCCGGGCCCCGGGGTCACAGATACGCAGTATTTT.

For the CDR3, the DNA is TGCGCCAGCAGCTTGGCCGGGAGGGCCCAAGAGACCCAGTACTTC. Translating gives CASSLAGRAQETQYF. This chain links TRBV5-1 with TRBJ2-5; 8 bases map to TRBD2. The CDR3 totals 15 residues. V was clipped by 0 bases and J by 1 base; unmatched bases: 2. Germline loops: CDR1 SGHRS, CDR2 YFSETQ.

This clonotype was recorded a few times. V gene TRBV27 combines with J gene TRBJ2-5, with unresolved D. The ends were cut back, 5 bases at V and 9 bases at J, with 16 bases in the middle. The CDR3 runs to 13 residues. Germline CDR1 is MNHEY and CDR2 is SMNVEV (reference sequence). CDR3 sequence reads: CASSPRLPPAQYF. The CDR3 coding sequence is TGTGCCAGCAGTCCCCGGCTGCCCCCGGCCCAGTACTTC.

This clonotype is judged medium-sized. The chain couples TRBV5-1 to TRBJ2-1; 9 nucleotides agree with TRBD2. The CDR3 runs 16 residues. V was clipped by 0 bases and J by 2 bases; unmatched bases: 3. Per germline, CDR1 SGHRS and CDR2 YFSETQ. CDR3 in DNA: TGCGCCAGCAGCTTGGTAGCGGGGGCTGCCTACAATGAGCAGTTCTTC. Its translation is CASSLVAGAAYNEQFF. Using reference TRBV5-1 and TRBJ2-1 for the parts outside the CDR3, the full variable domain is KAGVTQTPRYLIKTRGQQVTLSCSPISGHRSVSWYQQTPGQGLQFLFEYFSETQRNKGNFPGRFSGRQFSNSRSEMNVSTLELGDSALYLCASSLVAGAAYNEQFFGPGTRLTVL.

In its sample, this clonotype was seen many times. The J gene is TRBJ2-3, the V gene TRBV28; 10 nucleotides match TRBD2. CDR1 and CDR2 (germline): MDHEN, SYDVKM. The V segment lost 8 bases and the J segment 4 bases; nucleotides outside the gene matches: 6. The CDR3 is made up of 14 amino acids. The CDR3 region has the DNA TGTGCCAGCTCCCTAGCGGGAGACTCAGATACGCAGTATTTT. Amino acid sequence: CASSLAGDSDTQYF.